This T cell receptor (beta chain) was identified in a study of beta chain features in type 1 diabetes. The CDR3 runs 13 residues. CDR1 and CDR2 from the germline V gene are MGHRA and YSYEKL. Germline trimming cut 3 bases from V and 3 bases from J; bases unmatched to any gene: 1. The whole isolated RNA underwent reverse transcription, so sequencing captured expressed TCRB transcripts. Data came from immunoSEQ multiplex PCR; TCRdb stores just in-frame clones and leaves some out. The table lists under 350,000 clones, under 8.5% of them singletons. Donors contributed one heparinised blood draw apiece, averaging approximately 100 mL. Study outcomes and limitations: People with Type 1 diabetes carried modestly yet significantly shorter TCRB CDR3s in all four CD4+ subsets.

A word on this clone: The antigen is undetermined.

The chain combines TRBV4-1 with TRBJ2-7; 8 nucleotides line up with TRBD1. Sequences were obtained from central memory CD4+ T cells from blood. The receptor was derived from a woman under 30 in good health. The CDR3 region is CASSHGQGYEQYF. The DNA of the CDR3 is TGCGCCAGCAGCCATGGACAGGGCTACGAGCAGTACTTC.